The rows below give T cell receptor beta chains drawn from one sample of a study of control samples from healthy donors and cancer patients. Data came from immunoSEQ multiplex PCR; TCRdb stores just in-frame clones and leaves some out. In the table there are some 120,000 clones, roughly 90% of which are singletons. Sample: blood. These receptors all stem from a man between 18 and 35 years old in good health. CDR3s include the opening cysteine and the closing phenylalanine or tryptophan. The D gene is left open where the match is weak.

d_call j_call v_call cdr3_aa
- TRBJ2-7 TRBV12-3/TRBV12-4 CASGRVGREQYF
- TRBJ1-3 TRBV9 CASSGQGTGNTIYF
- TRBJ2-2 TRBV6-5 CASPDSNTGELFF
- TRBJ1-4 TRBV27 CASSPRRREQLFF
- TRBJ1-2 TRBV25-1 CASSGTDRTFGGYTF
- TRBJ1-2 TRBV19 CASSPQLGNGYTF
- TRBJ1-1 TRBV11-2 CASSNWTAAFF
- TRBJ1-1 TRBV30 CAWSDYRKKNTEAFF
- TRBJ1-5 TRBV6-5 CASSAEGGASQPQHF
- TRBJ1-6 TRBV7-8 CASSLLGDSSYNSPLHF
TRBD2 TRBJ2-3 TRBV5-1 CASSPSGGARGDTQYF
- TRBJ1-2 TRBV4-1 CASSLRTALGYGYTF
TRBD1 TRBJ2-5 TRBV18 CASSPGGQDKETQYF
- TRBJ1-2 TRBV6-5 CASSPGGRSYGYTF
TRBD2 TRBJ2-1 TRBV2 CASSVLAGGLNEQFF
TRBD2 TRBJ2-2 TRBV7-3 CASSPLTSGTGELFF
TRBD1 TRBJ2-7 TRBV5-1 CASSRDSLSSYEQYF
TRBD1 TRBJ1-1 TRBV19 CASSLRQGRTEAFF